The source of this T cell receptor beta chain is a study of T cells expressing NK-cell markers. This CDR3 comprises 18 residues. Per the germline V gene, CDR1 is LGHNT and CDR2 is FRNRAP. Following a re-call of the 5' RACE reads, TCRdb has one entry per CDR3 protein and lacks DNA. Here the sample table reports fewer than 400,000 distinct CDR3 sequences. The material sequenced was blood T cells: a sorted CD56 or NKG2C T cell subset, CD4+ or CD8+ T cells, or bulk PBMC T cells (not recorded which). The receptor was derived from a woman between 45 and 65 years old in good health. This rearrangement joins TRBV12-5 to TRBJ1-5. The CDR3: CASGLVRSSRISNQPQHF.